The 23 T cell receptor beta chains listed next were all sequenced from one sample in a study of PD-1 blockade in classical Hodgkin lymphoma. Time point in this sample: newly diagnosed, previously untreated cHL patient sample. Using immunoSEQ multiplex PCR, the repertoire was profiled, and TCRdb retains in-frame clones only, with some absent. The data show 17,000 or so clones, 90% seen once. Material: peripheral blood mononuclear cells (PBMCs). These receptors were taken from a human donor with classical Hodgkin lymphoma.

The J gene is TRBJ1-2, the V gene TRBV28; the D gene is possibly TRBD1 (6 bases). The ends were cut back, 3 bases at V and 2 bases at J, with 7 bases in the middle. Germline loops: CDR1 MDHEN, CDR2 SYDVKM. This CDR3 has 13 amino acids. CDR3 amino acids: CASSFGQNYGYTF. The CDR3 DNA is TGTGCCAGCAGTTTTGGACAGAACTATGGCTACACCTTC.

The V and J genes are TRBV7-2 and TRBJ2-7; weak D call: TRBD2 (6 bases). Germline V lookup: CDR1 SGHTA, CDR2 FQGNSA. Trimming pared 6 bases from V and 6 bases from J, leaving 12 bases between. The length of the CDR3 is 12 residues. Written as DNA, the CDR3 is TGTGCCAGCAGTATAGCAGCGGGCGAGCAGTACTTC. It codes for CASSIAAGEQYF.

The chain carries TRBV2 and TRBJ2-2; TRBD2 matches at 10 bases. This CDR3 comprises 16 residues. Germline V gene data show CDR1 as SNHLY and CDR2 as FYNNEI. V was clipped by 8 bases and J by 1 base; unmatched bases: 7. For the CDR3, the DNA is TGTGCCAGCTCGACCGGACTAGCGGTGAACACCGGGGAGCTGTTTTTT. It is translated as CASSTGLAVNTGELFF. Full variable domain (missing parts from reference TRBV2 and TRBJ2-2): EPEVTQTPSHQVTQMGQEVILRCVPISNHLYFYWYRQILGQKVEFLVSFYNNEISEKSEIFDDQFSVERPDGSNFTLKIRSTKLEDSAMYFCASSTGLAVNTGELFFGEGSRLTVL.

The CDR3 loop reads CSVVVRDNTEAFF. The CDR3 DNA sequence: TGCAGCGTTGTGGTCCGGGACAACACTGAAGCTTTCTTT. The V gene is TRBV29-1, the J gene TRBJ1-1; a possible D gene is TRBD1 (5 bases). Germline values: CDR1 SQVTM, CDR2 ANQGSEA. This CDR3 contains 13 residues. Trimming left V 4 bases short and J 2 bases short, with 11 bases between.

The chain recombines TRBV21-1 with TRBJ2-7; TRBD1 is the table's D call, not checked against the DNA. TRBV21-1 is deemed a pseudogene. The CDR3 loop spans 14 amino acids. The CDR3 region is CASSSTTGYYEQYF. The CDR3 nucleotides are TGTGCCAGCAGCTCGACGACAGGTTACTACGAGCAGTACTTC.

The chain recombines TRBV6-1 with TRBJ2-1; unclear D gene. CDR3 length: 14 amino acids. The V end lost 3 bases, the J end lost 3 bases, and 9 bases lay between the germline ends. Germline CDR1 is MNHNS and CDR2 is SASEGT. CDR3 sequence: CASSDRGDYNEQFF. CDR3 bases: TGTGCCAGCAGTGATCGTGGCGACTACAATGAGCAGTTCTTC.

CDR3 coding DNA: TGTGCCAGTAGTACCCTCGATCCGGGTACGCAGTATTTT. Protein: CASSTLDPGTQYF. The rearrangement uses TRBV19 and TRBJ2-3, with no clear D. This CDR3 has 13 residues. Germline lookup yields CDR1 LNHDA and CDR2 SQIVND (reference sequence). The V end was cut by 4 bases, the J end by 8 bases, with 13 bases between.

The rearrangement links TRBV7-9 to TRBJ1-5; perhaps TRBD1 as D (5 bases). Per the germline V gene, CDR1 is SEHNR and CDR2 is FQNEAQ (reference sequence). The CDR3 sequence is 14 residues long. Between the trimmed V and J ends, which lost 0 bases and 4 bases, there was a span of 7 bases. This CDR3 reads CASSLAAGNQPQHF. CDR3 sequence (DNA): TGTGCCAGCAGCTTAGCGGCAGGGAATCAGCCCCAGCATTTT.

V usage is TRBV28 and J usage is TRBJ1-4, with D possibly TRBD1 on 5 matching bases. The CDR3 sequence is 14 residues long. The ends were cut back, 2 bases at V and 8 bases at J, with 12 bases in the middle. Germline V gene lookup returns CDR1 MDHEN and CDR2 SYDVKM. The CDR3 protein is CASSLTGGTEKLFF. The CDR3 nucleotides read TGTGCCAGCAGTTTAACGGGGGGGACCGAAAAACTGTTTTTT.

This rearrangement joins TRBV25-1 to TRBJ2-2; D not resolved. The CDR3 is 13 amino acids. Germline CDR1 reads MGHDK; CDR2 reads SYGVNS. Trimming shortened V by 6 bases and J by 6 bases, and 11 bases separated the two germline ends. The CDR3 DNA sequence: TGTGCCAGCAGGGGCAGCAGGCCCGGGGAGCTGTTTTTT. This sequence encodes CASRGSRPGELFF.

The rearrangement links TRBV7-9 to TRBJ1-2; D remains ambiguous. Germline V gives CDR1 SEHNR, CDR2 FQNEAQ (reference sequence). The CDR3 totals 18 residues. Trimming removed 5 bases from V and 1 base from J, with 23 bases in between. The CDR3 DNA reads TGTGCCAGCAGCCGTCGAAGGTTGGGCAGAATGGATAACTATGGCTACACCTTC. Translating gives CASSRRRLGRMDNYGYTF.

The CDR3 is CASSSPTSGSFYNEQFF. The CDR3 region has the DNA TGTGCCAGCAGCTCTCCGACTAGCGGGAGCTTCTACAATGAGCAGTTCTTC. J is TRBJ2-1 and V is TRBV5-4; 12 nucleotides agree with TRBD2. J lost 3 bases, V lost 3 bases, and 7 bases had no gene match. CDR3 size: 17 residues. The germline gives CDR1 SGHNT, CDR2 YYREEE (reference sequence).

The chain links TRBV2 to TRBJ2-1, with 8 bases aligning to TRBD1. Trimming removed 4 bases from V and 8 bases from J; junction bases left unmatched: 10. This CDR3 is built from 15 residues. Germline values: CDR1 SNHLY, CDR2 FYNNEI. This CDR3 is CASSGAGGAGYEQFF. The CDR3 region has the DNA TGTGCCAGCAGTGGTGCAGGGGGCGCGGGGTATGAGCAGTTCTTC.

The sample holds a few counts of this clone. The rearrangement uses TRBV6-6 and TRBJ1-4, with 8 nucleotides matching TRBD1. Germline V gene lookup returns CDR1 MNHNY and CDR2 SVGAGI (reference sequence). The ends lost 7 bases at V and 7 bases at J; junction bases unmatched: 2. The CDR3 contains 12 residues. The CDR3 loop is CASNGQGEKLFF. In DNA, the CDR3 is TGTGCCAGCAACGGACAGGGTGAAAAACTGTTTTTT.

V and J are TRBV27 and TRBJ2-1, with D perhaps given as TRBD1 or TRBD2 (5 bases each). This CDR3 is built from 15 residues. Germline lookup yields CDR1 MNHEY and CDR2 SMNVEV (reference sequence). The V and J ends lost 3 bases and 0 bases respectively, with 9 bases between them. Here the CDR3 DNA reads TGTGCCAGCAGTTTGGGGGATAGCTCCTACAATGAGCAGTTCTTC. It encodes CASSLGDSSYNEQFF.

The chain has TRBV25-1 and TRBJ2-7; D unresolved. The V and J ends lost 3 bases and 0 bases respectively, with 6 bases between them. The CDR3 extends over 13 amino acids. Per the germline V gene, CDR1 is MGHDK and CDR2 is SYGVNS. The CDR3 DNA follows: TGTGCCAGCAGTGAGGAGCCCTCCTACGAGCAGTACTTC. Amino acid sequence: CASSEEPSYEQYF.

CDR3 sequence reads: CASSLDRTLLAHQYF. Here the CDR3 DNA reads TGTGCCAGCAGCTTGGACCGAACCCTCCTAGCGCACCAGTACTTC. V usage is TRBV5-5 and J usage is TRBJ2-7; D possibly corresponds to TRBD2 (6 bases). V was shortened by 0 bases and J by 10 bases, with 20 bases between the two germline ends. From germline, CDR1 is SGHKS and CDR2 YYEKEE (reference sequence). CDR3 length: 15 residues.

In its sample, this clone was seen once. The chain combines TRBV27 with TRBJ2-1; possibly TRBD1 for D (5 bases). This CDR3 region has 15 residues. V was trimmed by 4 bases and J by 8 bases, leaving 18 bases between them. The germline V gene encodes CDR1 MNHEY and CDR2 SMNVEV (reference sequence). The CDR3 bases are TGTGCCAGCAGTTCCCTAGGGGTGTCGGACGATGAGCAGTTCTTC. It translates to CASSSLGVSDDEQFF.

The V call is TRBV28, the J call TRBJ2-1; D is undetermined. Germline-derived CDR1 and CDR2 are MDHEN and SYDVKM. The CDR3 contains 10 residues. V gave up 3 bases and J gave up 8 bases, with 2 bases separating them. The chain's CDR3 is CASSFHEQFF. The DNA of the CDR3 is TGTGCCAGCAGTTTTCATGAGCAGTTCTTC.

V usage is TRBV7-9 and J usage is TRBJ2-5, with D perhaps TRBD1 (6 bases). The V end was cut by 2 bases, the J end by 2 bases, with 15 bases between. The germline V gene encodes CDR1 SEHNR and CDR2 FQNEAQ (reference sequence). This CDR3 region has 16 residues. The DNA of the CDR3 is TGTGCCAGCAGCTTAAACTCGGACAGAGGACAAGAGACCCAGTACTTC. Encoded protein: CASSLNSDRGQETQYF.

This clone was seen only a few times. The chain couples TRBV14 to TRBJ2-7; no firm D call. V was pared by 1 base and J by 4 bases, with 8 bases between. The germline CDR1 and CDR2 sequences are SGHDN and FVKESK. The CDR3 is 13 residues long. CDR3 residues: CASSQVGLYEQYF. The CDR3 nucleotides are TGTGCCAGCAGCCAAGTCGGGCTATACGAGCAGTACTTC.

The V and J genes are TRBV18 and TRBJ1-5, with D possibly matching TRBD1 (6 bases). V dropped 2 bases and J dropped 8 bases, with 10 bases sitting between them. This CDR3 is built from 13 residues. Germline V gene data show CDR1 as KGHSH and CDR2 as LQKENI. As DNA, the CDR3 is TGTGCCAGCTCACCAGGGGGCGGTGAGCCCCAGCATTTT. It yields the protein CASSPGGGEPQHF.

The rearrangement uses TRBV2 and TRBJ1-6; D call uncertain. V was shortened by 4 bases and J by 6 bases, with 10 bases between the two germline ends. Germline lookup yields CDR1 SNHLY and CDR2 FYNNEI. CDR3 length: 14 residues. The CDR3: CASSVVEGNSPLHF. Written as DNA, the CDR3 is TGTGCCAGCAGTGTGGTGGAGGGTAATTCACCCCTCCACTTT.